The clone carrying this TCR beta chain was seen repeatedly, ten times or more. What it binds is not known. The data were taken from a study of CD8 T cells in ankylosing spondylitis. For TCR beta, libraries came from quantitative 5'-RACE with molecular barcodes. TCRdb fed the 5' RACE reads into MiXCR, producing one record per CDR3 protein. The table includes around 120,000 distinct CDR3 sequences, around 13% detected once. Study conclusions and caveats: A CD8+ phenotype characterized the disease-linked clones, which were relatively rare in peripheral blood. Before this, some motif variants had been reported in reactive arthritis synovial fluid and blood. The authors reported significant enrichment of disease-linked clones in matched ankylosing spondylitis synovial fluid.

The CDR3 extends over 14 amino acids. Germline V lookup: CDR1 DFQATT, CDR2 SNEGSKA (reference sequence). V was cut by 5 bases and J by 0 bases, with 12 bases left in between. Sequenced sample: blood, either unsorted or a sorted T cell fraction (not recorded which). The sequence was obtained from a female donor with ankylosing spondylitis or in good health (not recorded which). V usage is TRBV20-1 and J usage is TRBJ2-3; D is unclear. The DNA of the CDR3 is TGCAGTGCTCTCTGGCAACGAAGCACAGATACGCAGTATTTT. This codes for CSALWQRSTDTQYF.